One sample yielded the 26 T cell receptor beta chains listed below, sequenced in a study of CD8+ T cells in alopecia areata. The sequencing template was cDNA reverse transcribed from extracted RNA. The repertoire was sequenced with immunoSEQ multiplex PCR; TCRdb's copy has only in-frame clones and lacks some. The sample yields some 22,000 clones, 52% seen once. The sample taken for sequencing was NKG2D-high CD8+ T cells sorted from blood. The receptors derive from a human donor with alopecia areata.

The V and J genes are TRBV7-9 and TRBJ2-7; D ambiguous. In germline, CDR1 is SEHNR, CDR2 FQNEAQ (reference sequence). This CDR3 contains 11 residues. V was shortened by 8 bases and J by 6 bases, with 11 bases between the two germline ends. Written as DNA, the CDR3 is TGTGCCAGCGGCGAGAGCTTCGAGCAGTACTTC. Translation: CASGESFEQYF.

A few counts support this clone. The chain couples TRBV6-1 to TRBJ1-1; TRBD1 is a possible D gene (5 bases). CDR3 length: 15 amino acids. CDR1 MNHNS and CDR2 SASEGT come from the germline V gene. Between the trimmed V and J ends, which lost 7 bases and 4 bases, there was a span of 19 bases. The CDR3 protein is CASIRPQVGGTEAFF. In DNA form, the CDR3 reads TGTGCCAGCATTCGGCCCCAGGTTGGGGGCACTGAAGCTTTCTTT.

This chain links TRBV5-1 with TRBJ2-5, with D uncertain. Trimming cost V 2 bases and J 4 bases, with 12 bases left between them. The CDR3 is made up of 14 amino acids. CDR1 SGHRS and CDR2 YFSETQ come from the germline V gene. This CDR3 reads CASSFEIGSETQYF. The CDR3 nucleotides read TGCGCCAGCAGCTTCGAAATCGGGTCAGAGACCCAGTACTTC.

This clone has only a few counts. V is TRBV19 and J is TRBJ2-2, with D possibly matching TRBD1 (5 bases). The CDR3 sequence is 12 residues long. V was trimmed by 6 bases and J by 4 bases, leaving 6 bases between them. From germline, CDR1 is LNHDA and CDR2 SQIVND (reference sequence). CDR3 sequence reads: CASRDITGELFF. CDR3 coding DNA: TGTGCCAGTAGGGACATCACCGGGGAGCTGTTTTTT.

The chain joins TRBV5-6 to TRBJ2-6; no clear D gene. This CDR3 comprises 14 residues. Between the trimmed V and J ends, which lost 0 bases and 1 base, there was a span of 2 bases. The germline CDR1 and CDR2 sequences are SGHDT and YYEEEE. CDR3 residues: CASSLGSGANVLTF. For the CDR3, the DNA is TGTGCCAGCAGCTTGGGTTCTGGGGCCAACGTCCTGACTTTC. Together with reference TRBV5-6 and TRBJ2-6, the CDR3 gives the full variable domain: DAGVTQSPTHLIKTRGQQVTLRCSPKSGHDTVSWYQQALGQGPQFIFQYYEEEERQRGNFPDRFSGHQFPNYSSELNVNALLLGDSALYLCASSLGSGANVLTFGAGSRLTVL.

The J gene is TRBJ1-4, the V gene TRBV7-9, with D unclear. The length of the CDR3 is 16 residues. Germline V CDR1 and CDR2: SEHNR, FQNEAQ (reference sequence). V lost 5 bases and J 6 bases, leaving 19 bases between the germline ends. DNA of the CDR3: TGTGCCAGCAGCGGGTGGCGGACCCTTGGGCATGAAAAACTGTTTTTT. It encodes CASSGWRTLGHEKLFF. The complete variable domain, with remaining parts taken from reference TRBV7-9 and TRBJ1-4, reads DTGVSQNPRHKITKRGQNVTFRCDPISEHNRLYWYRQTLGQGPEFLTYFQNEAQLEKSRLLSDRFSAERPKGSFSTLEIQRTEQGDSAMYLCASSGWRTLGHEKLFFGSGTQLSVL.

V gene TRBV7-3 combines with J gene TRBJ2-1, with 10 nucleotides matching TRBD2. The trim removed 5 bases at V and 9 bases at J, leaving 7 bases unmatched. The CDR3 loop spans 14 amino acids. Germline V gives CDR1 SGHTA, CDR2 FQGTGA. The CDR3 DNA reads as TGTGCCAGCAGCCCGGGGGTAGCGGGAGGTGAGCAGTTCTTC. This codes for CASSPGVAGGEQFF.

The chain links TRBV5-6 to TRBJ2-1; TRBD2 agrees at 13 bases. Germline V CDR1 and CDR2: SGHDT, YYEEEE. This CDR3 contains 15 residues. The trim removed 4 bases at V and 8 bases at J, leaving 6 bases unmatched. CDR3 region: CASSHGTSGIYEQFF. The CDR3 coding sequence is TGTGCCAGCAGCCACGGGACTAGCGGGATCTATGAGCAGTTCTTC. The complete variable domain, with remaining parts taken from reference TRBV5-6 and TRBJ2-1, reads DAGVTQSPTHLIKTRGQQVTLRCSPKSGHDTVSWYQQALGQGPQFIFQYYEEEERQRGNFPDRFSGHQFPNYSSELNVNALLLGDSALYLCASSHGTSGIYEQFFGPGTRLTVL.

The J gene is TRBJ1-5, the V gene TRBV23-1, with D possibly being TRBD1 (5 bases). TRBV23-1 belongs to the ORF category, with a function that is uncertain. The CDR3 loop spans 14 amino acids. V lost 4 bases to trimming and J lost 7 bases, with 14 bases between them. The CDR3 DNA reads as TGCGCCAGCAGTCCTCAGGGTGCGAGGCAGCCCCAGCATTTT. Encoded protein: CASSPQGARQPQHF.

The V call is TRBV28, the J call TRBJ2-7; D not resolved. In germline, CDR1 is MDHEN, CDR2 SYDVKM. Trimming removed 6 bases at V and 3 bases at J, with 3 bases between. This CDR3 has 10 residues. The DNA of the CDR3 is TGTGCCAGCAGCCACTACGAGCAGTACTTC. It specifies CASSHYEQYF.

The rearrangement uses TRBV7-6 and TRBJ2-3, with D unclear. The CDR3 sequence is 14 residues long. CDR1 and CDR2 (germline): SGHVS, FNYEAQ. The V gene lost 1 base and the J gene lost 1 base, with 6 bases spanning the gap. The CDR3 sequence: CASSLVVGTDTQYF. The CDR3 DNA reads TGTGCCAGCAGCTTAGTAGTAGGCACAGATACGCAGTATTTT.

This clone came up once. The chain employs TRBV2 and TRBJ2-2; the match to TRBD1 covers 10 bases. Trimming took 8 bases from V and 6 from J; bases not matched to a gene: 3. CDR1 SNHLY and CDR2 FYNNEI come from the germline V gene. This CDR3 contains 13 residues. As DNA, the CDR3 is TGTGCCAGCCGGGACAGGGGCGCCGGGGAGCTGTTTTTT. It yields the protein CASRDRGAGELFF.

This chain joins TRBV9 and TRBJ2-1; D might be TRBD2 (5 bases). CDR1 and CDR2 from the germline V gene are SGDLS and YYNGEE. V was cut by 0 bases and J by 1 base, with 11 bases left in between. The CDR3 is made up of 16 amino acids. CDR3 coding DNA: TGTGCCAGCAGCGTAGAAGCGGCAGTTTCCTACAATGAGCAGTTCTTC. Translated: CASSVEAAVSYNEQFF.

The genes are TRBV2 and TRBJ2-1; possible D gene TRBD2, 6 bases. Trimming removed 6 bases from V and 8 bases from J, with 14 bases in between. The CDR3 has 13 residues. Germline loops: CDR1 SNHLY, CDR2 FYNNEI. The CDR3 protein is CASRRVASDEQFF. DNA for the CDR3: TGTGCCAGCAGGAGGGTAGCTAGCGATGAGCAGTTCTTC.

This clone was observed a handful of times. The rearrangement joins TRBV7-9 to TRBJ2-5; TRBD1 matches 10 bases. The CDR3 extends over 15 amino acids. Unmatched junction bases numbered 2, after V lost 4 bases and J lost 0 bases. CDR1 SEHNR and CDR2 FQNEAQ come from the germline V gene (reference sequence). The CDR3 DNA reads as TGTGCCAGCAGCTCGGGACAGGGGAACCAAGAGACCCAGTACTTC. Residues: CASSSGQGNQETQYF. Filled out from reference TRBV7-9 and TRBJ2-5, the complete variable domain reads DTGVSQNPRHKITKRGQNVTFRCDPISEHNRLYWYRQTLGQGPEFLTYFQNEAQLEKSRLLSDRFSAERPKGSFSTLEIQRTEQGDSAMYLCASSSGQGNQETQYFGPGTRLLVL.

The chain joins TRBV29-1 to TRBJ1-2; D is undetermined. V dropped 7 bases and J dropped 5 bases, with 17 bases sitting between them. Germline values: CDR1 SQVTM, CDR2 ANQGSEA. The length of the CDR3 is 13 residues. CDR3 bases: TGCAGCGCCCTCTTTTCCCCACTATATGGCTACACCTTC. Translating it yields CSALFSPLYGYTF.

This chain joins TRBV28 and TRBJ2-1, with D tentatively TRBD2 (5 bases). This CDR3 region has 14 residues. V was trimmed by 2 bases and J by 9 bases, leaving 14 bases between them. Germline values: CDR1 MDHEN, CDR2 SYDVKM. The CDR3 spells CASSLPRGSSEQFF. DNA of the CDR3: TGTGCCAGCAGTTTACCCCGGGGTAGCAGTGAGCAGTTCTTC.

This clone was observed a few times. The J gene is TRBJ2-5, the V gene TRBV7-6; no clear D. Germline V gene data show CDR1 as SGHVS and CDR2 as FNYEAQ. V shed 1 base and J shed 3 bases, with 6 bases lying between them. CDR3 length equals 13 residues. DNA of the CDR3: TGTGCCAGCAGCTTAGTCCAGAAAGAGACCCAGTACTTC. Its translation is CASSLVQKETQYF.

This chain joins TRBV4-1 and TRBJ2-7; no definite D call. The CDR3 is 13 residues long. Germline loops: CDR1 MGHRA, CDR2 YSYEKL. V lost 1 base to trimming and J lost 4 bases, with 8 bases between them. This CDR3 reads CASSQVTRYEQYF. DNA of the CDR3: TGCGCCAGCAGCCAAGTCACTCGGTACGAGCAGTACTTC.

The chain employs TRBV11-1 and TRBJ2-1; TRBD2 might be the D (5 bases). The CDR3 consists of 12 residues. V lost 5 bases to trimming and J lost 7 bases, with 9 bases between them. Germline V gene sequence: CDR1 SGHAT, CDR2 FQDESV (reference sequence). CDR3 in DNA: TGTGCCAGCAGCCCTCCGGGGAATGAGCAGTTCTTC. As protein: CASSPPGNEQFF.

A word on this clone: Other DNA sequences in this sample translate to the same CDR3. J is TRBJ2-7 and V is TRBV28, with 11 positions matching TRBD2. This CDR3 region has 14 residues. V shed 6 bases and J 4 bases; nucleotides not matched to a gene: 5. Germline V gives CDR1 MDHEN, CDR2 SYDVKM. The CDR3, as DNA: TGTGCCAGCAGCCCGGGACTAGCGGATTACGAGCAGTACTTC. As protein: CASSPGLADYEQYF. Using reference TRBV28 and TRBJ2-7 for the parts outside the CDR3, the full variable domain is DVKVTQSSRYLVKRTGEKVFLECVQDMDHENMFWYRQDPGLGLRLIYFSYDVKMKEKGDIPEGYSVSREKKERFSLILESASTNQTSMYLCASSPGLADYEQYFGPGTRLTVT.

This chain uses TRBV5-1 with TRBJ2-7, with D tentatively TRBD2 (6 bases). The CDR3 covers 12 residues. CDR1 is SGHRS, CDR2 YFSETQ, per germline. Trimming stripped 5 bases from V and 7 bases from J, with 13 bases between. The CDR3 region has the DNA TGCGCCAGCAGGGAAGGGGCGGGGGAGCAGTACTTC. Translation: CASREGAGEQYF.

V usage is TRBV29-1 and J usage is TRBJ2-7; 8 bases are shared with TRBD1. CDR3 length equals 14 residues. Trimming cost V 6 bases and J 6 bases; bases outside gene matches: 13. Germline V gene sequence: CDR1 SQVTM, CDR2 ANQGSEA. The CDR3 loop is CSVPRKDRVGEQYF. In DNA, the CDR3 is TGCAGCGTCCCGCGAAAGGACAGGGTGGGCGAGCAGTACTTC.

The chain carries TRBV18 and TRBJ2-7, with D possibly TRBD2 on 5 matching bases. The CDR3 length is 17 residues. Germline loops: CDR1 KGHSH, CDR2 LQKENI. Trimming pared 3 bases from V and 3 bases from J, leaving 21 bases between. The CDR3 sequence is CASSPIASRFGVYEQYF. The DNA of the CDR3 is TGTGCCAGCTCACCGATAGCCTCGAGATTCGGGGTCTACGAGCAGTACTTC.

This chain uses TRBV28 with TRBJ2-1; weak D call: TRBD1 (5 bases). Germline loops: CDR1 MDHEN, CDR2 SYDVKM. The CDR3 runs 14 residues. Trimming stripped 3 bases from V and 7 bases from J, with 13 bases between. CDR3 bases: TGTGCCAGCAGTTTCAGGGTCTCCTGGAATGAGCAGTTCTTC. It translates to CASSFRVSWNEQFF. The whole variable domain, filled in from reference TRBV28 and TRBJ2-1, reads DVKVTQSSRYLVKRTGEKVFLECVQDMDHENMFWYRQDPGLGLRLIYFSYDVKMKEKGDIPEGYSVSREKKERFSLILESASTNQTSMYLCASSFRVSWNEQFFGPGTRLTVL.

CDR3 amino acids: CASSGTGAEQFF. The CDR3 nucleotides are TGTGCCAGCAGTGGAACAGGGGCTGAGCAGTTCTTC. This sequence joins TRBV9 and TRBJ2-1; TRBD1 matches 7 bases. Looked up from germline, CDR1 is SGDLS and CDR2 is YYNGEE. V gave up 5 bases and J gave up 9 bases; unmatched junction bases: 5. This CDR3 contains 12 residues.